This record looks at one T cell receptor beta chain sequence and its context. The CDR3 extends over 13 amino acids. CDR1 and CDR2 from the germline V gene are SGHNT and YENEEA. The V and J ends lost 3 bases and 2 bases respectively, with 8 bases between them. The entry originates in a study of blood T cell repertoires in COVID-19. Study context: Donors in the United States, Italy and Spain gave samples during acute or convalescent COVID-19. In each case, the material was cDNA or gDNA derived from T cells, B-cell-depleted T cells, or PBMCs.

In the original analysis: Amplified reference gene primers provided the basis for estimating nucleated cell counts. TCRdb's table, derived via immunoSEQ multiplex PCR, lists solely in-frame clones and lacks some. V, J and clone size were drawn from that table, and D and trimming were deduced from the DNA. The sample contains a few hundred thousand clones, 75% to 85% of which appear only once. The receptor's source is a woman aged 40-49 years who had recovered from COVID-19. The V and J genes are TRBV11-3 and TRBJ2-7, with D possibly being TRBD1 (6 bases). Material: peripheral blood. The CDR3, as DNA: TGTGCCAGCAGCTTCGGACAGCCCTACGAGCAGTACTTC. Amino acid sequence: CASSFGQPYEQYF.